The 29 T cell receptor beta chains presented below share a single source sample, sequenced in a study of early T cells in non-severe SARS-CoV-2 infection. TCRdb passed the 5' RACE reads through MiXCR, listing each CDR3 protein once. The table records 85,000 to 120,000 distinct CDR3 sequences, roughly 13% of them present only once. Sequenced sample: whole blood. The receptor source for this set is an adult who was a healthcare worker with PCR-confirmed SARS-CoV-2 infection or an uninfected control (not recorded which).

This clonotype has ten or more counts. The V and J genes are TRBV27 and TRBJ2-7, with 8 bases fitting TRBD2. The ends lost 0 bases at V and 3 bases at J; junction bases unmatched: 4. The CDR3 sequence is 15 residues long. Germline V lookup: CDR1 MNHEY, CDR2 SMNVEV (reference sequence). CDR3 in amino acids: CASSLSVAGFYEQYF. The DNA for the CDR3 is TGTGCCAGCAGTTTATCGGTAGCGGGATTCTACGAGCAGTACTTC.

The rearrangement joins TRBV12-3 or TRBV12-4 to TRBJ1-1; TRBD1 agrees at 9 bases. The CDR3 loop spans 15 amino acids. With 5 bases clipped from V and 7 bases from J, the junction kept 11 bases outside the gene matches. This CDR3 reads CASSPRDRVGVEAFF. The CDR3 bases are TGTGCCAGCAGTCCCCGGGACAGGGTCGGTGTTGAAGCTTTCTTT.

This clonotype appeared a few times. CDR3 coding DNA: TGTGCCAGCATTACCCGCGGGGAGCATACGAATGAGCAGTTCTTC. Amino acid sequence: CASITRGEHTNEQFF. The V call is TRBV12-3 or TRBV12-4, the J call TRBJ2-1; TRBD2 is a possible D gene (6 bases). Trimming shortened V by 7 bases and J by 7 bases, and 20 bases separated the two germline ends. The CDR3 has 15 amino acids.

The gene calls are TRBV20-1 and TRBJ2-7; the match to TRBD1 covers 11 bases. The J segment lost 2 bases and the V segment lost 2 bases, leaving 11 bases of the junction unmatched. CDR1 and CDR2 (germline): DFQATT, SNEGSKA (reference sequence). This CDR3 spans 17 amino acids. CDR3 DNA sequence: TGCAGTGCTAGAAGCAGAGCGGGACAGGGGGAGCCCTACGAGCAGTACTTC. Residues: CSARSRAGQGEPYEQYF.

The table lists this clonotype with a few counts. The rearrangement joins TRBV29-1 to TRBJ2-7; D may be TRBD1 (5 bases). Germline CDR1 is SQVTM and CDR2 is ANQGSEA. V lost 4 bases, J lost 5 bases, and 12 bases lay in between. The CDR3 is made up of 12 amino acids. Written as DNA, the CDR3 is TGCAGCGTTGCTGCAGGGTCAAACGAGCAGTACTTC. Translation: CSVAAGSNEQYF.

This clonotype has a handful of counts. In DNA form, the CDR3 reads TGCAGTCCCTTGGAAATAGCGCGGAATGAGCAGTTCTTC. The encoded protein is CSPLEIARNEQFF. V and J are TRBV20-1 and TRBJ2-1; TRBD2 might be the D (5 bases). Trimming removed 8 bases from V and 7 bases from J, with 18 bases in between. The CDR3 covers 13 residues. Germline CDR1 DFQATT, CDR2 SNEGSKA (reference sequence).

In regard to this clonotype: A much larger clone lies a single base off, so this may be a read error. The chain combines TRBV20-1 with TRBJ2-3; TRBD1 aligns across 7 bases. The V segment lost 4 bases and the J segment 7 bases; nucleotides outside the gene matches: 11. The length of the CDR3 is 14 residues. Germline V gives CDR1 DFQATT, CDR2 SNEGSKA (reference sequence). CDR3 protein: CSANVGGVQNTQYF. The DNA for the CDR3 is TGCAGTGCTAACGTAGGGGGCGTACAAAATACGCAGTATTTT.

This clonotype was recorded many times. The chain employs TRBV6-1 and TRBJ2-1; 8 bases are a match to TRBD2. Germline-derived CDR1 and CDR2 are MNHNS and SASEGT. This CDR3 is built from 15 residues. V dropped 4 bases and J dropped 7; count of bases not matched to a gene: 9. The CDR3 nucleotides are TGTGCCAGCAGTGCCCGGGAGGGGGGCTGGAATGAGCAGTTCTTC. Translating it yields CASSAREGGWNEQFF.

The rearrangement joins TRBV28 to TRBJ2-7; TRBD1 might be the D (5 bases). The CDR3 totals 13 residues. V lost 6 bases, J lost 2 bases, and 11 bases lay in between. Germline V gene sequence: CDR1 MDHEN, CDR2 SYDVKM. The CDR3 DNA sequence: TGTGCCAGCAGCCCAGGGTACGCCTACGAGCAGTACTTC. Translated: CASSPGYAYEQYF.

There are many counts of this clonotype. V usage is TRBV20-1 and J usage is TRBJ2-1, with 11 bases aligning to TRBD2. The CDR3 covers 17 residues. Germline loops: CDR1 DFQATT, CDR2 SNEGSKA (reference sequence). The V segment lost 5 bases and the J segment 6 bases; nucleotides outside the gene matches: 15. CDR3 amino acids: CSAGSPPGTSGPNEQFF. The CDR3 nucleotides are TGCAGTGCTGGATCTCCTCCCGGGACTAGCGGACCCAATGAGCAGTTCTTC.

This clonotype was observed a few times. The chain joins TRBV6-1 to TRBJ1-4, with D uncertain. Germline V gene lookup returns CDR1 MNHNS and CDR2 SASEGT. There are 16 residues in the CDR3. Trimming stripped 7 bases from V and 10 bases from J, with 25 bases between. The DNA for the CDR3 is TGTGCCAGCATTCGGTTTTCCCCCAAATCGGGCGGAAAACTGTTTTTT. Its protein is CASIRFSPKSGGKLFF.

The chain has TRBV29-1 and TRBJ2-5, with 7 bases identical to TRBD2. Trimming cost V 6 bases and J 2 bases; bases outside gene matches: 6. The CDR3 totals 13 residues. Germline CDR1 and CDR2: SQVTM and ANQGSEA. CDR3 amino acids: CSVTPSGQETQYF. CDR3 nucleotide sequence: TGCAGCGTCACACCTAGCGGACAAGAGACCCAGTACTTC.

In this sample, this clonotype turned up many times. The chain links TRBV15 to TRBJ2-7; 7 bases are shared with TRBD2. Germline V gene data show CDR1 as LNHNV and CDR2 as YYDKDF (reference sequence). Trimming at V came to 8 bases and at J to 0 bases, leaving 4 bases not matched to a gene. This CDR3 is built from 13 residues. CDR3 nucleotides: TGTGCCACCGCCGGCGGGAGCTCCTACGAGCAGTACTTC. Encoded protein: CATAGGSSYEQYF.

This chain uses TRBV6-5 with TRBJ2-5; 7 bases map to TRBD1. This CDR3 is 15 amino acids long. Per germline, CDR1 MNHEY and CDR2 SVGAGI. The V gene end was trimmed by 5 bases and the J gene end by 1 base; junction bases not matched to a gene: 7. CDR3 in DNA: TGTGCCAGCAGTCACATAGACAGGGTCCAAGAGACCCAGTACTTC. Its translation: CASSHIDRVQETQYF.

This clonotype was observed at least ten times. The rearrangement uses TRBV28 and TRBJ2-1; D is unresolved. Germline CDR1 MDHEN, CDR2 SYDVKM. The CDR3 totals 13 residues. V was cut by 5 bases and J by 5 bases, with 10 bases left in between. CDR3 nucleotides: TGTGCCAGCAGTCCCCCAGGTAACAATGAGCAGTTCTTC. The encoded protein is CASSPPGNNEQFF.

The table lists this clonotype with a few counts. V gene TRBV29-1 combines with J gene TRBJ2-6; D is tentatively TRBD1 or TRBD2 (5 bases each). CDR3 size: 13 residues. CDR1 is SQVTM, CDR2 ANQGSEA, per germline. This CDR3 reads CGTLGDGANVLTF. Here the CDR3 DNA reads TGCGGAACCCTGGGGGACGGGGCCAACGTCCTGACTTTC.

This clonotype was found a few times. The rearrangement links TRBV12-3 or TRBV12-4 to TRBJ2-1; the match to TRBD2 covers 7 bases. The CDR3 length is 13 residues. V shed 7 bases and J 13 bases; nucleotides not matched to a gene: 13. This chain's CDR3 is CASTLTSTSEQFF. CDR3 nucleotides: TGTGCCAGCACCCTAACCTCAACTAGCGAACAGTTCTTC.

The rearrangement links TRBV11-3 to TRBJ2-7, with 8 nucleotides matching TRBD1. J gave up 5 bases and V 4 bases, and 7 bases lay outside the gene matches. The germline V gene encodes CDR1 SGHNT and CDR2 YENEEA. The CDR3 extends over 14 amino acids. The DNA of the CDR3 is TGTGCCAGCAGCTCCCGACAGGGGTTAGACGAGCAGTACTTC. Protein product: CASSSRQGLDEQYF.

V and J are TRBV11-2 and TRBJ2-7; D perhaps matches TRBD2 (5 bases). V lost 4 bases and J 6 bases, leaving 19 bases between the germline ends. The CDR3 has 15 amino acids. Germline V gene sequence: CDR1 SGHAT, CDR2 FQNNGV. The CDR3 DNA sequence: TGTGCCAGCAGCTCCCCAGCGGTGGTTCCACGCGAGCAGTACTTC. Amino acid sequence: CASSSPAVVPREQYF.

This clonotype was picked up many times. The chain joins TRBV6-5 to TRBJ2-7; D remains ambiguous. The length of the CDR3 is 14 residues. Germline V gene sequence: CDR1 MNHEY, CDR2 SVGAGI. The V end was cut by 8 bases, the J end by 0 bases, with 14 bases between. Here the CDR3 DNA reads TGTGCCAGCCCGGCAGCTGGGTCCTCCTACGAGCAGTACTTC. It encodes CASPAAGSSYEQYF.

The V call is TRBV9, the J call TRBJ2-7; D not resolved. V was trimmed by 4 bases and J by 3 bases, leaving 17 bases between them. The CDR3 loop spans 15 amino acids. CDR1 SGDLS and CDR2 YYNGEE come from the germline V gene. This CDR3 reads CASSPTGRLNYEQYF. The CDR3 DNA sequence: TGTGCCAGCAGCCCAACGGGTAGATTGAACTACGAGCAGTACTTC. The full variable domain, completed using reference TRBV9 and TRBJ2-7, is DSGVTQTPKHLITATGQRVTLRCSPRSGDLSVYWYQQSLDQGLQFLIQYYNGEERAKGNILERFSAQQFPDLHSELNLSSLELGDSALYFCASSPTGRLNYEQYFGPGTRLTVT.

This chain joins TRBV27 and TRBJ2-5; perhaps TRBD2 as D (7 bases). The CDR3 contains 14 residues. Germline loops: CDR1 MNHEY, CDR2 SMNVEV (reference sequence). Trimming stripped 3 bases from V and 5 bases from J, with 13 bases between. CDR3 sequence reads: CASSFGGARETQYF. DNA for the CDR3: TGTGCCAGCAGTTTTGGGGGGGCCAGGGAGACCCAGTACTTC.

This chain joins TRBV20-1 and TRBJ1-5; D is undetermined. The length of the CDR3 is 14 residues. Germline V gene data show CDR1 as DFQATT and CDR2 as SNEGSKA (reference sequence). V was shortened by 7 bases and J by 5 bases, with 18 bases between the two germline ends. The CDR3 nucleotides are TGCAGTGTCGGAAAAGCGGAATTGGATCAGCCCCAGCATTTT. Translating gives CSVGKAELDQPQHF.

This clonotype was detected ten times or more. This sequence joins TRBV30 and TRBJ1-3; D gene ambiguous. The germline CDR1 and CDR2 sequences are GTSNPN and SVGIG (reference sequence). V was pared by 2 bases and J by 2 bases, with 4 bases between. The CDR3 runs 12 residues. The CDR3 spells CAWSPAGNTIYF. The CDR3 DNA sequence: TGTGCCTGGAGTCCTGCTGGAAACACCATATATTTT.

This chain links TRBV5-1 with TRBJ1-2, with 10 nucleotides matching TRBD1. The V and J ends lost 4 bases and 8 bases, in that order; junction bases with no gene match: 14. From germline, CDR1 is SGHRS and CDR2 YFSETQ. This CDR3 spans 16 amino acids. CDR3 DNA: TGCGCCAGCAGCCCCGCCGCGGGACAGGGGATGGGCGGCTACACCTTC. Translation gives CASSPAAGQGMGGYTF.

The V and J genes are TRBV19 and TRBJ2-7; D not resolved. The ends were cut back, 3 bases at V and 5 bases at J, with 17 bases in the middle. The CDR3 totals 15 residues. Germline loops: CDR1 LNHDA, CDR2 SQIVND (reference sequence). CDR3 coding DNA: TGTGCCAGTAGTATGGTAGTCTCTCGAAAAAACGAGCAGTACTTC. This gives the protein CASSMVVSRKNEQYF.

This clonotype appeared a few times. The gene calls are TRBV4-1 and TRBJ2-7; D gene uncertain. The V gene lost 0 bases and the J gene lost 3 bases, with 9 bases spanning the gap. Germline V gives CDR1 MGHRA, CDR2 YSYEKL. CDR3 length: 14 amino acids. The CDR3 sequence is CASSQEVQSYEQYF. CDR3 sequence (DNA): TGCGCCAGCAGCCAAGAGGTACAGAGCTACGAGCAGTACTTC.

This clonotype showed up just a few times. The CDR3 reads CASRSGPGNVLTF. Written as DNA, the CDR3 is TGTGCCAGCAGGTCGGGACCGGGCAACGTCCTGACTTTC. This chain joins TRBV7-9 and TRBJ2-6; D could derive from TRBD1 or TRBD2 (5 bases each). The CDR3 has 13 amino acids. Trimming stripped 6 bases from V and 9 bases from J, with 12 bases between. The germline V gene encodes CDR1 SEHNR and CDR2 FQNEAQ (reference sequence).

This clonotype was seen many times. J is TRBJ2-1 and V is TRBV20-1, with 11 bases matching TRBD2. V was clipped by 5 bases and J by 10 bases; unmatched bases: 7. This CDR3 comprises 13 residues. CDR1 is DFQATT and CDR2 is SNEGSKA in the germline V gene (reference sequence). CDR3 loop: CSARLAGLGEQFF. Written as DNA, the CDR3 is TGCAGTGCTCGACTAGCGGGATTGGGCGAGCAGTTCTTC.